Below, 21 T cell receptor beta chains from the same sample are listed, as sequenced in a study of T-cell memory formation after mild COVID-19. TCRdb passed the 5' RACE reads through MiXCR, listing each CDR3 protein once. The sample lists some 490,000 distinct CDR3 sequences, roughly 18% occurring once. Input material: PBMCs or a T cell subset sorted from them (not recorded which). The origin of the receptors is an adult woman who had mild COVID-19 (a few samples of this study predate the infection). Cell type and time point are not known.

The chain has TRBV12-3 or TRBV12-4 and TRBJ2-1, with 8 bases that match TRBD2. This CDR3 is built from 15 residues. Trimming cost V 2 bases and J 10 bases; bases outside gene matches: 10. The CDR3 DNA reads TGTGCCAGCAGTTTAACCGGGGGGGCCCCGGGAGAGCAGTTCTTC. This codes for CASSLTGGAPGEQFF.

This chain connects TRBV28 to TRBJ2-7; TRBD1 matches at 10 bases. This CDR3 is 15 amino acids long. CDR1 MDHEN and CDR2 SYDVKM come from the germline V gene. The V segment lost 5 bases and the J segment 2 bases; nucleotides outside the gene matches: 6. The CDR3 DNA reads TGTGCCAGCAGTAGACCCGGGACAGGGGCCTACGAGCAGTACTTC. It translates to CASSRPGTGAYEQYF. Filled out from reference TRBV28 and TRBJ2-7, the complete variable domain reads DVKVTQSSRYLVKRTGEKVFLECVQDMDHENMFWYRQDPGLGLRLIYFSYDVKMKEKGDIPEGYSVSREKKERFSLILESASTNQTSMYLCASSRPGTGAYEQYFGPGTRLTVT.

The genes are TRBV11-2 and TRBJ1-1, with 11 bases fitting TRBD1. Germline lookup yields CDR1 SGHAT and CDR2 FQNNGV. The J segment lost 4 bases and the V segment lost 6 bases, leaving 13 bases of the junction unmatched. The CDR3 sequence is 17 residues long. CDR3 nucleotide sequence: TGTGCCAGCAGGCCACCCGTGGGGACAGGGGGAGGCACTGAAGCTTTCTTT. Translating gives CASRPPVGTGGGTEAFF.

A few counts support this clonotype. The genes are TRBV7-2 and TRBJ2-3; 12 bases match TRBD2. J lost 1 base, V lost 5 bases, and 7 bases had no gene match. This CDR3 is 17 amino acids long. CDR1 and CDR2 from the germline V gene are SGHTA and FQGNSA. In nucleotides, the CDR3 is TGTGCCAGCAGCCTAACTGGACTAGCGGGGCGCACAGATACGCAGTATTTT. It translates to CASSLTGLAGRTDTQYF.

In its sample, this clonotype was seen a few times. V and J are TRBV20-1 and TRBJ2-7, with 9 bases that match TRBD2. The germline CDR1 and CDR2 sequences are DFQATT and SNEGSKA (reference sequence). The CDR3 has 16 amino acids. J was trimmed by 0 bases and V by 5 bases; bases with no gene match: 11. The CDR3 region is CSALSGREDGSYEQYF. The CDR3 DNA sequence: TGCAGTGCTCTTAGCGGGAGAGAGGACGGCTCCTACGAGCAGTACTTC.

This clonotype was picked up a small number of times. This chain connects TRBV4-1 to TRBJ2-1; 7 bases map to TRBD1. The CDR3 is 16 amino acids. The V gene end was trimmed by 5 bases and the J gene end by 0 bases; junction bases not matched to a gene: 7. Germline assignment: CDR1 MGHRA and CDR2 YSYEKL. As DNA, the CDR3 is TGCGCCAGCAGCTACGGGACAGCGAGCTCCTACAATGAGCAGTTCTTC. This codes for CASSYGTASSYNEQFF.

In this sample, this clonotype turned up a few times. The CDR3 region has the DNA TGTGCCAGCAGTTTACATGGGACAGGTCTTAATGAAAAACTGTTTTTT. This sequence encodes CASSLHGTGLNEKLFF. V usage is TRBV12-3 or TRBV12-4 and J usage is TRBJ1-4; 8 nucleotides line up with TRBD1. V lost 2 bases to trimming and J lost 4 bases; unmatched junction nucleotides: 6. The CDR3 totals 16 residues.

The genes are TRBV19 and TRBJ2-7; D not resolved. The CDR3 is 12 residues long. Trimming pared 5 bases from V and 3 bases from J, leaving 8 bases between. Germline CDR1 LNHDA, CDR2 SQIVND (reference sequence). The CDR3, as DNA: TGTGCCAGTAGTGTGTTTGGCTACGAGCAGTACTTC. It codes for CASSVFGYEQYF.

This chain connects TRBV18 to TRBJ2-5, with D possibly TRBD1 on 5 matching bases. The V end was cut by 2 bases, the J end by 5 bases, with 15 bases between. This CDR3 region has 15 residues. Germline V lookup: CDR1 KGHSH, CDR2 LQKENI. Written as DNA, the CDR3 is TGTGCCAGCTCACCAGTCGCAGGGCCGACGGAGACCCAGTACTTC. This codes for CASSPVAGPTETQYF. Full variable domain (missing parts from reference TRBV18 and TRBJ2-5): NAGVMQNPRHLVRRRGQEARLRCSPMKGHSHVYWYRQLPEEGLKFMVYLQKENIIDESGMPKERFSAEFPKEGPSILRIQQVVRGDSAAYFCASSPVAGPTETQYFGPGTRLLVL.

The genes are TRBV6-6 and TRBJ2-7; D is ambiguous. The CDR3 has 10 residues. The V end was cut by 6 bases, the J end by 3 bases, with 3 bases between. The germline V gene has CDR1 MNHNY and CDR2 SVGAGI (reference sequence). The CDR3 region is CASRDYEQYF. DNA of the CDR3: TGTGCCAGCAGGGACTACGAGCAGTACTTC.

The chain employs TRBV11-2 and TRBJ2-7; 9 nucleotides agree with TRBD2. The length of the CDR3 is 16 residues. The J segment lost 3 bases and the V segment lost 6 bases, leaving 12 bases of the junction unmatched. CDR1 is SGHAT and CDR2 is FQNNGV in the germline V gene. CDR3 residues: CASSGKLAGLVYEQYF. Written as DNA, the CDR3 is TGTGCCAGCAGTGGAAAGCTAGCGGGATTAGTCTACGAGCAGTACTTC.

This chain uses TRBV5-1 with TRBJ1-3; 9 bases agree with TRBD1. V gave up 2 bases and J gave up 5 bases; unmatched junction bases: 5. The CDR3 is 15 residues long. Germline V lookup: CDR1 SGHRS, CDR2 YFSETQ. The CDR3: CASSFGTGTRNTIYF. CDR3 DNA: TGCGCCAGCAGCTTTGGGACAGGGACCAGAAACACCATATATTTT.

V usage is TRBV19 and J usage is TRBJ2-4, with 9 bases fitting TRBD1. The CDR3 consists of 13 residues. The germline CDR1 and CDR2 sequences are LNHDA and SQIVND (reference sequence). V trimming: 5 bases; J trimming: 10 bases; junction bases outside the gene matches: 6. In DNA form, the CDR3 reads TGTGCCAGTAGTTCCCGGGACAGGGCAATTCAGTACTTC. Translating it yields CASSSRDRAIQYF.

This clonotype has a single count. CDR3 protein: CAIRPSSGETQYF. As DNA, the CDR3 is TGTGCCATCAGACCTTCCTCCGGGGAGACCCAGTACTTC. The chain recombines TRBV10-3 with TRBJ2-5; D ambiguous. Trimming shortened V by 6 bases and J by 5 bases, and 13 bases separated the two germline ends. The CDR3 contains 13 residues. Germline assignment: CDR1 ENHRY and CDR2 SYGVKD.

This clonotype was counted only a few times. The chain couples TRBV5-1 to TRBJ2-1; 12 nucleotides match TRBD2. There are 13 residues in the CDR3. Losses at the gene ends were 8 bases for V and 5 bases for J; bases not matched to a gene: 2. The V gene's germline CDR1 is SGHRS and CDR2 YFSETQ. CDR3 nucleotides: TGCGCCAGTGGACTAGCGGGAAACAATGAGCAGTTCTTC. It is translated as CASGLAGNNEQFF.

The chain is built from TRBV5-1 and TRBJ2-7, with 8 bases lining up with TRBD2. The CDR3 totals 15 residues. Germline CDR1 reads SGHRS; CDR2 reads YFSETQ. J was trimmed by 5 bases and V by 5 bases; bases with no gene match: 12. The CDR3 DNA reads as TGCGCCAGCAGGTGGACGGAGCGGGAGAGCCACGAGCAGTACTTC. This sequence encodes CASRWTERESHEQYF.

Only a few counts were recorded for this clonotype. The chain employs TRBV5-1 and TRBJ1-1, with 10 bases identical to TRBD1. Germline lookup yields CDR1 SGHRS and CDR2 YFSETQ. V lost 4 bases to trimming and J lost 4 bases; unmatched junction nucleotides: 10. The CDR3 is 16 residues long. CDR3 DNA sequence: TGCGCCAGCAGCCTGACCTCCGGACAGGGGGGCACTGAAGCTTTCTTT. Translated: CASSLTSGQGGTEAFF.

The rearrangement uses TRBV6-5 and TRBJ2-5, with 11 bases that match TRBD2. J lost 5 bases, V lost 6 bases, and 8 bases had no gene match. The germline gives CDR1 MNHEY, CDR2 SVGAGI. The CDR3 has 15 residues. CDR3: CASSHTSGRLETQYF. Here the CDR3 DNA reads TGTGCCAGCAGCCATACTAGCGGGAGACTTGAGACCCAGTACTTC.

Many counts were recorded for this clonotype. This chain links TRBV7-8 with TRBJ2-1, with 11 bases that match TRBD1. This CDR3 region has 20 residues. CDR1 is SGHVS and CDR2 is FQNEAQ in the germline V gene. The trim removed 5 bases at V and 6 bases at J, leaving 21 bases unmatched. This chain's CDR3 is CASSAPLLTPGQGDLNEQFF. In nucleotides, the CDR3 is TGTGCCAGCAGCGCTCCACTACTTACACCGGGACAGGGGGATCTCAATGAGCAGTTCTTC.

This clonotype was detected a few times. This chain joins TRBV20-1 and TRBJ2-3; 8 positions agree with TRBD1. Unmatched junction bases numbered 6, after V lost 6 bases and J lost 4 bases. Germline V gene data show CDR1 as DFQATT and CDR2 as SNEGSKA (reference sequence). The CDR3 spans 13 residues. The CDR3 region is CSATGGRADTQYF. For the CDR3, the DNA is TGCAGTGCAACAGGGGGGCGGGCAGATACGCAGTATTTT.

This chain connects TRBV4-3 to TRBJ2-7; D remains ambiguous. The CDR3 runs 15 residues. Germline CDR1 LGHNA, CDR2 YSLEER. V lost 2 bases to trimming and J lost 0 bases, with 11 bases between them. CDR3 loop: CASSQTVGSSYEQYF. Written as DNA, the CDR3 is TGCGCCAGCAGCCAAACGGTCGGTAGCTCCTACGAGCAGTACTTC.